This TCR beta chain emerged from a study of human T cells and chemical hapten exposure. This clonotype was observed at least ten times. In germline, CDR1 is SQVTM, CDR2 ANQGSEA. V was shortened by 5 bases and J by 1 base, with 8 bases between the two germline ends. The length of the CDR3 is 13 residues. Time point indicated: pre-sensitization, week 0. Treatment given: therapeutic diphenylcyclopropenone sensitization with weekly scalp DPC. MiXCR, applied by TCRdb to the RACE reads, yields one record per CDR3 protein. The sample lists 300,000 to 450,000 distinct CDR3 sequences, 4.5% to 5.5% seen once, with 2.5% to 3% in the top ten.

The TCR was taken from a woman in her fifties or sixties with alopecia areata. Some clones in this sample may be carry-over from other donors' samples. The V gene is TRBV29-1, the J gene TRBJ2-2; D gene ambiguous. Sequences were derived from whole blood, sampled in connection with sensitization to the hapten diphenylcyclopropenone (DPC). The CDR3 loop reads CSVKLGNTGELFF. In nucleotides, the CDR3 is TGCAGCGTTAAATTAGGGAACACCGGGGAGCTGTTTTTT.